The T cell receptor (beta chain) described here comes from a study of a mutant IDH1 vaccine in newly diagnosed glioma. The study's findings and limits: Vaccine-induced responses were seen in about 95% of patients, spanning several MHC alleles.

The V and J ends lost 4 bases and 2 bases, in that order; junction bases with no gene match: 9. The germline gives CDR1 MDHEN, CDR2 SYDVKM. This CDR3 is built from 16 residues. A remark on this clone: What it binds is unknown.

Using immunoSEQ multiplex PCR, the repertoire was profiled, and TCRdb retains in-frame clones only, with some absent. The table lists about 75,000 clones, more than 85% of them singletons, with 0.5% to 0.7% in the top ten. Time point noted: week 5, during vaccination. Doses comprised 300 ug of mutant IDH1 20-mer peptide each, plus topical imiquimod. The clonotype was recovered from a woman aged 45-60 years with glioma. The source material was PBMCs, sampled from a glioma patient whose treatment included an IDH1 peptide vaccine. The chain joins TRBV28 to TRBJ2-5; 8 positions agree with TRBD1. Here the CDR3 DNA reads TGTGCCAGCAGTTCTAACAGGGGGAGCTTACAAGAGACCCAGTACTTC. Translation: CASSSNRGSLQETQYF. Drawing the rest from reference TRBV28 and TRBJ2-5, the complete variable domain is DVKVTQSSRYLVKRTGEKVFLECVQDMDHENMFWYRQDPGLGLRLIYFSYDVKMKEKGDIPEGYSVSREKKERFSLILESASTNQTSMYLCASSSNRGSLQETQYFGPGTRLLVL.